The 3 T cell receptor beta chains in this list originate from one sample, sequenced in a study of shared clonotypes between healthy human individuals. Generated by immunoSEQ multiplex PCR, the TCRdb table keeps only in-frame clones and is missing some. The profile shows about 1.1 million clones, 78% of them singletons. The sample was memory CD4+ T cells from PBMCs. As to subset: CD45RA-negative fraction. The source is a man aged 18 to 30 in good health. Some clones in this sample may be carry-over from other donors' samples.

This clone was observed a single time. The chain has TRBV6-1 and TRBJ2-7, with D perhaps matching TRBD1 or TRBD2 (5 bases each). The CDR3 runs to 14 residues. Germline V gene data show CDR1 as MNHNS and CDR2 as SASEGT. The V end was cut by 6 bases, the J end by 3 bases, with 15 bases between. CDR3 nucleotide sequence: TGTGCCAGCAGGGGGACGGCAGAAAACTACGAGCAGTACTTC. It specifies CASRGTAENYEQYF.

The chain has TRBV10-3 and TRBJ2-3; perhaps D is TRBD1 or TRBD2 (5 bases each). The CDR3 consists of 16 residues. CDR1 and CDR2 from the germline V gene are ENHRY and SYGVKD. Trimming stripped 6 bases from V and 1 base from J, with 17 bases between. The CDR3: CAISKIRDHGTDTQYF. In DNA, the CDR3 is TGTGCCATCAGCAAGATCCGGGACCACGGCACAGATACGCAGTATTTT.

The chain is built from TRBV9 and TRBJ2-3; D gene uncertain. CDR1 and CDR2 from the germline V gene are SGDLS and YYNGEE. V was shortened by 5 bases and J by 10 bases, with 20 bases between the two germline ends. The CDR3 extends over 14 amino acids. The CDR3 DNA follows: TGTGCCAGCAGTCAAAGGGTAGATACAGAGGCGCAGTATTTT. This gives the protein CASSQRVDTEAQYF.